Below, 6 T cell receptor beta chains from the same sample are listed, as sequenced in a study of cytomegalovirus exposure and HLA in healthy donors. Method: immunoSEQ multiplex PCR; TCRdb's copy keeps in-frame clones and lacks some. The sample consists of roughly 49,000 clones, approximately 95% of them appearing once. The sample was PBMCs. The receptors originated from a woman aged 18-29 years in good health and CMV-seropositive.

The rearrangement uses TRBV6-1 and TRBJ2-7, with D maybe TRBD2 (5 bases). Trimming took 4 bases from V and 4 from J, leaving 17 bases between them. The CDR3 has 15 residues. Germline loops: CDR1 MNHNS, CDR2 SASEGT. The CDR3 DNA sequence: TGTGCCAGCAGTGTGTCGCGACTACAGACGTACGAGCAGTACTTC. Its translation: CASSVSRLQTYEQYF.

The chain recombines TRBV27 with TRBJ2-7; D unresolved. Germline loops: CDR1 MNHEY, CDR2 SMNVEV (reference sequence). There are 16 residues in the CDR3. Trimming removed 0 bases at V and 3 bases at J, with 15 bases between. The CDR3, as DNA: TGTGCCAGCAGTTTATCGGCTAGTTCCCAATACTACGAGCAGTACTTC. This sequence encodes CASSLSASSQYYEQYF.

The chain employs TRBV28 and TRBJ2-5, with 7 positions matching TRBD1. The CDR3 is 15 amino acids. Germline V gene sequence: CDR1 MDHEN, CDR2 SYDVKM. The V gene end was trimmed by 3 bases and the J gene end by 5 bases; junction bases not matched to a gene: 9. The CDR3 DNA is TGTGCCAGCAGTTTTAAGTACAGGGGCGTTGAGACCCAGTACTTC. Its translation: CASSFKYRGVETQYF.

The V gene is TRBV7-6, the J gene TRBJ2-3; 10 bases are shared with TRBD1. CDR1 and CDR2 (germline): SGHVS, FNYEAQ. V lost 3 bases, J lost 8 bases, and 5 bases stayed unmatched. This CDR3 contains 14 residues. Written as DNA, the CDR3 is TGTGCCAGCAGCTTGGATGGGACAGGGGCTACGCAGTATTTT. It specifies CASSLDGTGATQYF.

This clone was recorded once. The CDR3, as DNA: TGTGCCAGCAGGCGGGGATCTGGGGCCAACGTCCTGACTTTC. It specifies CASRRGSGANVLTF. The rearrangement joins TRBV27 to TRBJ2-6; possibly TRBD2 for D (6 bases). This CDR3 has 14 amino acids. CDR1 and CDR2 (germline): MNHEY, SMNVEV (reference sequence). Between the trimmed V and J ends, which lost 6 bases and 1 base, there was a span of 7 bases.

V usage is TRBV27 and J usage is TRBJ2-1; the match to TRBD2 covers 8 bases. This CDR3 has 14 amino acids. The V gene end was trimmed by 8 bases and the J gene end by 4 bases; junction bases not matched to a gene: 7. The germline V gene encodes CDR1 MNHEY and CDR2 SMNVEV (reference sequence). This CDR3 reads CASWVSGTYNEQFF. CDR3 in DNA: TGTGCCAGCTGGGTTAGCGGGACTTACAATGAGCAGTTCTTC.